These T cell receptor beta chains were read from a single sample in a study of blood T cell repertoires in COVID-19. The repertoire was sequenced with immunoSEQ multiplex PCR; TCRdb's copy has only in-frame clones and lacks some. The repertoire consists of a few hundred thousand clones, with around 92% occurring once and the leading ten covering 2.5% to 3%. The sample was peripheral blood. Every receptor here comes from a person in their late teens or twenties with COVID-19, enrolled during active disease. Each CDR3 is given without its conserved first and last residue. The order of the fields is CDR3 protein, V gene.

cdr3_aa: ASSLRDGKLF; v_call: TRBV7-9
cdr3_aa: ATSDTGLGNQPQH; v_call: TRBV24-1
cdr3_aa: ASSLQGNTGELF; v_call: TRBV5-4
cdr3_aa: ASSYSRGRDTGELF; v_call: TRBV5-8
cdr3_aa: ASSLTDTQY; v_call: TRBV11-2
cdr3_aa: ASAGRDTYNEQF; v_call: TRBV7-4
cdr3_aa: ASSLALGHPGTDTQY; v_call: TRBV11-2
cdr3_aa: ASSSTGLATNEKLF; v_call: TRBV4-1
cdr3_aa: ASSQEPGLAGREQF; v_call: TRBV4-1
cdr3_aa: ASSKIIRTSGVIPRDTQY; v_call: TRBV21-1
cdr3_aa: ASSQQPGIGQPQH; v_call: TRBV3-1/TRBV3-2
cdr3_aa: ASPGTARTSGRNYKF; v_call: TRBV2
cdr3_aa: ASSLTGTGYTEAF; v_call: TRBV5-4
cdr3_aa: APLGDNKETQY; v_call: TRBV12-3/TRBV12-4
cdr3_aa: ATSRARRAGTDTQY; v_call: TRBV15
cdr3_aa: ASSLSRQGLQPQH; v_call: TRBV27
cdr3_aa: ASRLGETGELF; v_call: TRBV6-5
cdr3_aa: AARDRVDEQY; v_call: TRBV10-3
cdr3_aa: AIGRPNTGELF; v_call: TRBV10-3
cdr3_aa: SVELLVSAEAF; v_call: TRBV29-1
cdr3_aa: ASSLGGTGTYGYT; v_call: TRBV11-2
cdr3_aa: ASSSSGTGGVETQY; v_call: TRBV5-1
cdr3_aa: ASSLTGQGWNERGYT; v_call: TRBV27
cdr3_aa: ATSPLDLNEQF; v_call: TRBV24-1
cdr3_aa: ASTSWTSGSGELF; v_call: TRBV5-5
cdr3_aa: ASTTRVYNSPLH; v_call: TRBV2
cdr3_aa: ASSLLRPQSGRDEQF; v_call: TRBV27
cdr3_aa: ASRPGLAGDEQF; v_call: TRBV10-3
cdr3_aa: ARGRDSLGYEQY; v_call: TRBV5-3
cdr3_aa: ATSSSGVSNEQF; v_call: TRBV24-1
cdr3_aa: ASSLASGVEAF; v_call: TRBV11-3
cdr3_aa: ASSIGQGLVGTEAF; v_call: TRBV19
cdr3_aa: ASSLPRLAPYEQY; v_call: TRBV7-9
cdr3_aa: ASSLWTGAGEQF; v_call: TRBV19
cdr3_aa: ASSTGPNQPQH; v_call: TRBV3-1/TRBV3-2
cdr3_aa: ASSSGSGPN; v_call: TRBV28
cdr3_aa: ATKPPLGQPGLGSYNEQF; v_call: TRBV19
cdr3_aa: ATSDLPSASSYNEQF; v_call: TRBV24-1
cdr3_aa: ASSLGLAGITDTQY; v_call: TRBV7-9
cdr3_aa: ASSETATNSPLH; v_call: TRBV10-2
cdr3_aa: ASSPRDNSYEQY; v_call: TRBV5-1
cdr3_aa: ASTPSERDPMGEQY; v_call: TRBV5-6
cdr3_aa: ASSETGQTNYGYT; v_call: TRBV10-2
cdr3_aa: ASSQGEAAF; v_call: TRBV3-1/TRBV3-2
cdr3_aa: ASSLGDSPYEQY; v_call: TRBV5-6
cdr3_aa: ASTQSYTGELF; v_call: TRBV5-1
cdr3_aa: ASSASDQETQY; v_call: TRBV12-3/TRBV12-4
cdr3_aa: ASSRTASYNEQF; v_call: TRBV6-5
cdr3_aa: ATSPSPRDRVLAGTIVGSYEQY; v_call: TRBV24-1